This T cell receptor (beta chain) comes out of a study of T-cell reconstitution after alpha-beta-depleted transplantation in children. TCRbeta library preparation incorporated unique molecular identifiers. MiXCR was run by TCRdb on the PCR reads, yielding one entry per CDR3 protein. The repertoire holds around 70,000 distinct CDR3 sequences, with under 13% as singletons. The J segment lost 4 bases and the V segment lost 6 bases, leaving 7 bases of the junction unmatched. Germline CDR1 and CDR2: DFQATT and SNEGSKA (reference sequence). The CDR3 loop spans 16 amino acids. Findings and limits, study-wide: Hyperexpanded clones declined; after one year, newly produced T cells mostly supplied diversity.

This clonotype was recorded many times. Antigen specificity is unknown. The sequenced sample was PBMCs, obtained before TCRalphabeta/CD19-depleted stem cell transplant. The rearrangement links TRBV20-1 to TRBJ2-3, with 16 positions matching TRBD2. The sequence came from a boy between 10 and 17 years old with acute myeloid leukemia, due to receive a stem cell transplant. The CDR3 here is CSAHGTSGRGADTQYF. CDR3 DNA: TGCAGTGCCCACGGGACTAGCGGGAGGGGGGCAGATACGCAGTATTTT.